This T cell receptor gamma chain came from a study of intestinal T cells in coeliac disease. Across the whole study: TRG cohort coeliac patients averaged approximately 16 years; controls averaged nearly 55.

A remark on this clone: Antigen: not known.

Study-level results: TRD kmer-based clustering correctly classified all 22 biopsies in training, with reported leave-one-out accuracy of 75% to 95%.

The TRG library came from 200 to 250 ng of biopsy DNA amplified with LymphoTrack primers. TCRdb re-processed the multiplex PCR reads using CATT. The table has approximately 1,300 gamma-chain clones, 44% seen once; the top ten hold approximately 15%. This CDR3 has 15 residues. The trim removed 7 bases at V and 6 bases at J, leaving 11 bases unmatched. Each case's genomic DNA was extracted from ten roughly 5-µm formalin-fixed paraffin-embedded scrolls. The clonotype originates from a human donor with celiac disease. Sequencing input: a duodenal biopsy. The V call is TRGV11, the J call TRGJP2. TRGV11 is filed as an ORF, its function uncertain. DNA for the CDR3: TGTGCCTGCTGGATAGGCACGGGGCGTGATTGGATCAAGACGTTT. Protein sequence: CACWIGTGRDWIKTF.